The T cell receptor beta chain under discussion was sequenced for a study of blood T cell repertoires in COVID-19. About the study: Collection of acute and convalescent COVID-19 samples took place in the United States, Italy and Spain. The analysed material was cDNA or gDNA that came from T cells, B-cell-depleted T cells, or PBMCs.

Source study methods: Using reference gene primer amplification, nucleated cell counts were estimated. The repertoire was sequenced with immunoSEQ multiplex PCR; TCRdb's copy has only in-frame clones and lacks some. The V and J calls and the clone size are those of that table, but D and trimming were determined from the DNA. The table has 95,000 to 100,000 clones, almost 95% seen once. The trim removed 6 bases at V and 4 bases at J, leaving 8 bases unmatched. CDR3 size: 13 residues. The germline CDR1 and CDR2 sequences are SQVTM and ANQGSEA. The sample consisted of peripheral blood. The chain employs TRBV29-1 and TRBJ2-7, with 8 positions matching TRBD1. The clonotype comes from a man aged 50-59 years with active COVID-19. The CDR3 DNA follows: TGCAGCGTCGGACCCGGGACAGGATACGAGCAGTACTTC. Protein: CSVGPGTGYEQYF.